The source of this T cell receptor beta chain is a study of cytomegalovirus exposure and HLA in healthy donors (dated by TCRdb to the late 2010s). Concerning the study at large: An earlier analysis of 550 to 700 of the donors reported 250 to 350 Gb of sequence data and more than 90 million unique TCR beta sequences from about 180 million T cells. Rather than drawing on any new phenotypic data, the later analysis identified candidate immune exposures from TCR beta sequences and the way those sequences occurred across donors. HLA typing included class I and class II loci at four-digit resolution. A separate validation cohort of 100 to 150 different subjects was used in addition to the roughly 700-subject first cohort. All discovery cohort repertoires had been generated on a single sequencing platform. Genome-wide SNP genotypes for about 65% of the roughly 670 donors were used in a later genetic analysis, which treated that subset as a discovery cohort. To decide whether each TCR beta V gene segment behaved as functional or pseudogenic, an earlier analysis of approximately 620 of the donors relied on high-throughput TCR beta sequencing. The study used immunosequencing to profile the T cell repertoires of 670 or so subjects and linked those repertoires to cytomegalovirus serostatus. The number of typed donors differed by locus: about 629-640 for A, B, C, DRB1 and DQB1; 500 to 550 for DQA1; 600 to 610 for DPA1; and 400 to 480 for DPB1. The aim of the study was to test whether cataloging public T cell receptors could identify signatures of past pathogen exposure. A handful of DR-DQ haplotypes were handled as single units for association and clustering because linkage in the cohort was strong. The study combined high-throughput TCR immunosequencing, statistical association of individual TCRs with disease status, and machine learning to predict cytomegalovirus infection status. Among the roughly 400 genotyped donors, approximately 82% belonged to the genetic ancestry cluster associated with self-reported Caucasian donors. Roughly 300 gigabases of sequencing data and around 80 million unique TCR sequences made up an early release that covered under 750 HLA-typed donors. On average, roughly 200,000 unique TCR beta nucleotide sequences were sequenced per donor among 350 to 400 genotyped donors of the cohort, with roughly 18% of those sequences being non-productive. To study patterns of TCR occurrence, a later analysis re-analyzed previously published TCR beta repertoires from 666 donors and added high-resolution HLA genotyping. Alongside the repertoire data, information on donor age, sex, ethnicity and CMV serostatus was compiled.

Findings and caveats that apply to the study as a whole: Most CMV-associated TCR beta chains appeared to be HLA-restricted in a later analysis, and the HLA associations seemed to be driven largely by CMV exposure. The cohort was sequenced for TCR beta chains only, and without alpha or paired-chain data the features that could be detected were limited. Specific HLA alleles were associated with 15,000 to 20,000 TCR beta sequences at a false discovery rate of 0.05 in a later analysis. It was suggested by the authors that the approach could potentially be generalized to other disease states and immunological phenotypes. In an earlier analysis of some 640 of the donors, most TCR beta V segments were observed in productive rearrangements about 87% or about 30% of the time, broadly matching IMGT annotations. A further reported finding was that TCR beta sequences accurately predicted the HLA-A and HLA-B alleles for most subjects in the first cohort. A later genetic analysis associated a missense DCLRE1C variant with V-gene and J-gene trimming of TCR beta chains, and an independent cohort replicated the association. Some IMGT-functional V segments, including TRBV6-2 and TRBV6-3, could not be distinguished by the 87-base-pair reads and were therefore excluded. Across donors, most TCR sequences were observed very rarely, whereas some public TCRs were present in many individuals. Assigning TCR associations to individual alleles was difficult when HLA alleles, especially DR and DQ, strongly co-occurred. Because HLA typing was unavailable for some donors at each locus, only the typed subset was used in association tests. Because counts were too low, seventeen rarely observed V segments, including chromosome 9 orphons, were excluded from the earlier analysis of 500 to 700 of the donors. Cytomegalovirus status was reported to be diagnosed by the classifier with high specificity and sensitivity in both the original and validation cohorts. According to a later analysis, parvovirus B19, influenza, CMV and Epstein-Barr virus appeared linked to several top co-occurrence clusters. In a later genetic analysis, fewer N-insertions in productive TCRs were reported among donors in an Asian-associated ancestry cluster than the roughly 640-donor mean. Presence/absence analyses assumed roughly uniform sequencing depth across donors, an assumption that may not hold. CMV serostatus was the only immune exposure information available for the cohort. A later analysis found that HLA-associated TCR beta chains were more clonally expanded and had lower generation probabilities than equally common non-associated chains. Correlated functional status among segregating V segments might reflect linkage disequilibrium, but an unknown experimental factor could not be ruled out. In a later analysis, TCR association rates were found to vary across HLA loci, with the most associated TCRs seen for DRB1 alleles and the fewest for HLA-C alleles. In vitro tests confirmed that a few of the cytomegalovirus-associated TCR beta chains recognize cytomegalovirus antigens. A group of highly shared sequence variants was considered likely to be a technical artifact of the sequencing pipeline. In the study, approximately 160 TCR beta chains were listed as associated with cytomegalovirus.

As encoded in the germline V gene, CDR1 is SGHTA while CDR2 is FQGTGA. V was cut back by 4 bases and J by 0 bases, leaving a gap of 6 bases between them. From the cysteine up to the phenylalanine, the CDR3 has a length of 13 residues. Of the read, only the CDR3 DNA is kept; its 39 bases are in frame from base 1. Library construction relied on the immunoSEQ multiplex PCR assay. For the multiplex PCR, a mixture combining 60 forward primers for TCR Vbeta segments and 13 reverse primers for TCR Jbeta segments was used. Amplification of the CDR3 region of rearranged TCR beta genes was performed with a multiplex PCR assay on genomic DNA. The amplified TCR beta libraries were sequenced on the Illumina HiSeq System as 87-base-pair reads. The authors processed their data as follows. A later analysis tallied 75 million to 95 million unique TCR beta chains across the 666 repertoires, and about 10 million of those chains were shared by two or more donors. Raw reads were error-corrected and collapsed into unique sequences with a nearest-neighbor algorithm that merged closely related sequences to remove PCR and sequencing errors. To assign V, D and J gene segments, CDR3 sequences were aligned to IMGT reference sequences. For a sequence to be retained, a match of at least six nucleotides was required to both a V gene segment and a J gene segment. Rearrangements were classified as productive when the CDR3 lacked stop codons and remained in frame with V and J, and all other rearrangements were classified as non-productive. CDR3 was defined by IMGT convention, running from the second conserved V-encoded cysteine to the conserved J-encoded phenylalanine. The earlier analysis of 587 of the donors excluded sequences that lacked an unambiguous match to a single V gene segment. In an earlier analysis of 500 to 750 of the donors, V segments were called functional above 56.7% productive rearrangements and were called segregating when the between-donor standard deviation exceeded 5%. A statistical classification framework was built for diagnosing cytomegalovirus status from the catalog of TCR beta chain sequences. V and J gene assignment, in a later analysis, came from comparing TCR nucleotide sequences with IMGT/GENE-DB human TR gene sequences. The TCRdist pipeline was used in a later analysis to assign CDR3 sequences and most-parsimonious VDJ recombination scenarios. A later analysis defined each TCR beta chain by its CDR3 amino acid sequence plus V-gene family, and excluded reads lacking a unique V-gene family. As a way to deal with suspected cross-contamination and a sequencing artifact, a later analysis dropped 500 to 700 nucleotide sequences that were highly shared and had low generation probability. In a later analysis, a clonal expansion index for each public chain was calculated from normalized within-repertoire ranks of inferred template counts. Generation probabilities in a later analysis came from a VDJ recombination model fitted to out-of-frame rearrangements, and those results were checked against IGoR. In a later analysis, hypergeometric tests were used to score TCR-TCR, TCR-HLA and TCR-CMV co-occurrence, with a repertoire-size bias correction applied to TCR pairs. A later analysis estimated false discovery rates by permuting HLA or CMV assignments 20 times. In a later analysis, co-occurring TCRs were grouped using DBSCAN, and TCRdist sequence similarity was added for clustering within HLA-allele-positive subsets. Repertoires with fewer than 30,000 or more than 120,000 public chains were left out of co-occurrence clustering, as were about five repertoires with anomalous nucleotide sharing. The clones in this table, taken by TCRdb from immuneACCESS, are in-frame only. Not every clone is retained; where verified, under half of the shortfall comes from an unresolved V gene, and the cause of the rest is unknown. That table furnishes V, J and clone size, whereas the DNA furnished D and trimming. The sample table shows over 100,000 clones, and around 70% are seen once. Around 5% of the sample is held by the ten biggest clonotypes.

Only a few counts were recorded for this clone. Its antigen remains undetermined. The input lacks base qualities; no much larger clone sits a single base away. The cohort comprised more than 550 healthy bone marrow donors. At the time of sampling, all cohort members were nominally healthy, though unrecorded immune exposures were likely present. The donor was CMV seropositive and was included in the group of 290 or so seropositive cohort members. Each donor provided a peripheral blood sample, and peripheral blood mononuclear cells were used for TCR beta sequencing. Genomic DNA was extracted from the blood cell samples with the Qiagen DNeasy Blood Extraction Kit.

The sequencing sample was made of PBMCs. This receptor chain uses TRBV7-3 and TRBJ1-1, with no D gene named confidently. This receptor was obtained from a man aged 25-40 years in good health and CMV-seropositive. CDR3 sequence: CASSSYMNTEAFF. The nucleotides are TGTGCCAGCAGCTCATACATGAACACTGAAGCTTTCTTT.